This TCR beta chain appears in the sequencing data of a study of cytomegalovirus exposure and HLA in healthy donors. Study-wide findings and caveats: Later analysis suggested links between common viral pathogens and several top significant clusters. High specificity and sensitivity for cytomegalovirus status were reported for the classifier.

At the time of sampling, donors were nominally healthy, though unrecorded immune exposures were likely. There are a few counts of this clone. The antigen is not known. It was with 60 Vbeta and 13 Jbeta primers that the PCR ran. Measured with immunoSEQ multiplex PCR; TCRdb has only the in-frame clones, and not every one. The table lists some 150,000 clones, roughly 77% of them singletons. Sequencing was carried out using PBMCs. This TCR came from a man aged 30 to 45 in good health and CMV-seropositive.

The CDR3, as DNA: TGCGCCAGCAGCATCGACAGAAACTCCTACAATGAGCAGTTCTTC. It specifies CASSIDRNSYNEQFF. The chain employs TRBV5-1 and TRBJ2-1; D perhaps matches TRBD1 (5 bases). Trimming left V 4 bases short and J 0 bases short, with 11 bases between. The CDR3 is made up of 15 amino acids. Germline V gives CDR1 SGHRS, CDR2 YFSETQ.